The 30 T cell receptor beta chains below come from one sample, sequenced in a study of cytomegalovirus exposure and HLA in healthy donors. This PCR relied on a set of 60 Vbeta primers and 13 Jbeta primers. Produced via immunoSEQ multiplex PCR; TCRdb's table is partial and in-frame only. Of under 170,000 clones in the sample, roughly three quarters were seen once. The sequenced material came from PBMCs. The receptor set was obtained from a human donor in good health.

The chain combines TRBV11-2 with TRBJ2-7, with D possibly matching TRBD1 (6 bases). Germline V lookup: CDR1 SGHAT, CDR2 FQNNGV. V was clipped by 3 bases and J by 6 bases, with 12 bases between them. This CDR3 comprises 13 residues. The CDR3 spells CASSFLRDTEQYF. The CDR3 DNA follows: TGTGCCAGCAGCTTTCTCCGGGACACCGAGCAGTACTTC.

V usage is TRBV11-2 and J usage is TRBJ2-7, with a tentative D call TRBD2 (6 bases). Trimming removed 0 bases at V and 5 bases at J, with 8 bases between. Per the germline V gene, CDR1 is SGHAT and CDR2 is FQNNGV. The CDR3 covers 13 residues. CDR3 in amino acids: CASSLDPGDEQYF. In nucleotides, the CDR3 is TGTGCCAGCAGCTTAGATCCGGGGGACGAGCAGTACTTC.

The gene calls are TRBV4-1 and TRBJ1-2; D remains unclear. V shed 4 bases and J shed 6 bases, with 15 bases lying between them. The V gene's germline CDR1 is MGHRA and CDR2 YSYEKL. The CDR3 has 14 residues. In DNA, the CDR3 is TGCGCCAGCAGCCGCTCGGACTTTGTCCATGGCTACACCTTC. Translated: CASSRSDFVHGYTF.

The chain uses TRBV11-3 and TRBJ1-1, with 11 bases identical to TRBD1. Germline lookup yields CDR1 SGHNT and CDR2 YENEEA. The CDR3 spans 15 residues. Trimming took 1 base from V and 8 from J; bases not matched to a gene: 6. CDR3 in amino acids: CASSLAGQGAREAFF. CDR3 in DNA: TGTGCCAGCAGCTTAGCCGGACAGGGGGCGCGGGAAGCTTTCTTT.

The chain links TRBV27 to TRBJ2-3; possible D gene TRBD2, 6 bases. CDR1 is MNHEY, CDR2 SMNVEV, per germline (reference sequence). The length of the CDR3 is 12 residues. Trimming took 4 bases from V and 7 from J, leaving 9 bases between them. The CDR3 sequence is CASSWRGNTQYF. The CDR3 bases are TGTGCCAGCAGTTGGAGGGGAAATACGCAGTATTTT.

This clone has only a few counts. The gene calls are TRBV5-6 and TRBJ1-2; TRBD1 aligns across 12 bases. The junction had 5 bases not matched to a gene; V was cut back by 4 bases and J by 7 bases. The CDR3 contains 14 residues. CDR1 and CDR2 (germline): SGHDT, YYEEEE. The CDR3 loop is CASSAGTGGFGYTF. The CDR3 nucleotides are TGTGCCAGCAGCGCTGGGACAGGGGGCTTTGGCTACACCTTC.

The V and J genes are TRBV7-6 and TRBJ1-1; maybe TRBD1 (6 bases). CDR1 and CDR2 from the germline V gene are SGHVS and FNYEAQ. This CDR3 region has 16 residues. Deletions cut 6 bases from V and 7 bases from J, with 24 bases between. Here the CDR3 DNA reads TGTGCCAGCAGAAAAAAGATGATTGACGAGGGGGATGAAGCTTTCTTT. It specifies CASRKKMIDEGDEAFF.

The chain employs TRBV7-2 and TRBJ2-5; tentatively, D is TRBD1 (6 bases). V lost 5 bases and J lost 5, with 15 bases in between. This CDR3 has 14 amino acids. Per the germline V gene, CDR1 is SGHTA and CDR2 is FQGNSA. In DNA, the CDR3 is TGTGCCAGCAGCATACTACAGGGTCGGGAGACCCAGTACTTC. The encoded protein is CASSILQGRETQYF.

The genes are TRBV18 and TRBJ1-5; 9 bases are shared with TRBD1. The CDR3 has 15 amino acids. Trimming took 4 bases from V and 6 from J; bases not matched to a gene: 7. Germline CDR1 KGHSH, CDR2 LQKENI. The CDR3 here is CASSQTGGGSQPQHF. Here the CDR3 DNA reads TGTGCCAGCTCACAGACAGGGGGAGGGAGTCAGCCCCAGCATTTT. The complete variable domain, with remaining parts taken from reference TRBV18 and TRBJ1-5, reads NAGVMQNPRHLVRRRGQEARLRCSPMKGHSHVYWYRQLPEEGLKFMVYLQKENIIDESGMPKERFSAEFPKEGPSILRIQQVVRGDSAAYFCASSQTGGGSQPQHFGDGTRLSIL.

This chain uses TRBV4-3 with TRBJ2-7, with TRBD2 matching over 8 bases. This CDR3 has 16 residues. Trimming removed 0 bases from V and 0 bases from J; junction bases left unmatched: 4. Germline-derived CDR1 and CDR2 are LGHNA and YSLEER. The CDR3 region is CASSQDLAGGSYEQYF. The CDR3 DNA reads TGCGCCAGCAGCCAAGATTTGGCGGGAGGCTCCTACGAGCAGTACTTC.

The CDR3 DNA reads TGTGCCAGCAGACCTACACAGGGGGCAGGCTATGGCTACACCTTC. Its translation is CASRPTQGAGYGYTF. The rearrangement links TRBV6-5 to TRBJ1-2; 9 bases line up with TRBD1. CDR1 and CDR2 from the germline V gene are MNHEY and SVGAGI. The CDR3 has 15 residues. V dropped 6 bases and J dropped 4; count of bases not matched to a gene: 9.

J is TRBJ2-3 and V is TRBV6-5, with D hard to call. Germline V gives CDR1 MNHEY, CDR2 SVGAGI. Trimming removed 7 bases at V and 9 bases at J, with 20 bases between. CDR3 size: 14 residues. CDR3 nucleotide sequence: TGTGCCAGCACCACTACATTAGGTACTTCGACGCAGTATTTT. It is translated as CASTTTLGTSTQYF.

J is TRBJ1-2 and V is TRBV28, with D possibly matching TRBD1 (5 bases). V was trimmed by 3 bases and J by 1 base, leaving 18 bases between them. The CDR3 extends over 17 amino acids. From germline, CDR1 is MDHEN and CDR2 SYDVKM. CDR3 sequence reads: CASSLGGAPYLNYGYTF. In DNA form, the CDR3 reads TGTGCCAGCAGTTTGGGAGGGGCGCCCTACCTTAACTATGGCTACACCTTC.

This clone has a single count. The genes are TRBV18 and TRBJ2-3, with 11 bases lining up with TRBD2. V gave up 3 bases and J gave up 2 bases; unmatched junction bases: 4. CDR1 is KGHSH and CDR2 is LQKENI in the germline V gene. CDR3 length: 16 residues. CDR3 DNA: TGTGCCAGCTCACCGGGACTAGCGGACATCACAGATACGCAGTATTTT. Residues: CASSPGLADITDTQYF.

This clone was seen only a few times. V usage is TRBV4-1 and J usage is TRBJ1-4, with TRBD1 as a possible D gene (5 bases). This CDR3 has 12 amino acids. Per the germline V gene, CDR1 is MGHRA and CDR2 is YSYEKL. CDR3 sequence reads: CASGGLGEKLFF. The DNA of the CDR3 is TGCGCTTCTGGGGGGTTAGGTGAAAAACTGTTTTTT.

This clone was seen a few times. The chain couples TRBV2 to TRBJ1-5; TRBD1 agrees at 9 bases. The ends lost 4 bases at V and 3 bases at J; junction bases unmatched: 4. The CDR3 runs to 15 residues. Per the germline V gene, CDR1 is SNHLY and CDR2 is FYNNEI. This CDR3 reads CASSGDREINQPQHF. The CDR3 nucleotides read TGTGCCAGCAGTGGGGACAGGGAAATCAATCAGCCCCAGCATTTT.

The rearrangement uses TRBV6-5 and TRBJ2-2; no clear D gene. This CDR3 has 11 amino acids. Trimming took off 5 bases at V and 6 bases at J, with 4 bases between the two ends. Germline assignment: CDR1 MNHEY and CDR2 SVGAGI. The CDR3 spells CASSHSGELFF. The CDR3 DNA reads as TGTGCCAGCAGTCATTCCGGGGAGCTGTTTTTT.

As for this clone: The junction departs from the called germline gene at one end, perhaps through a read error. The genes are TRBV28 and TRBJ2-7; 11 bases map to TRBD2. The CDR3 totals 19 residues. Per germline, CDR1 MDHEN and CDR2 SYDVKM. The CDR3 sequence: CASSLRWTYGELAGVDFDF. The CDR3 region has the DNA TGTGCCAGCAGTTTACGATGGACGTACGGGGAACTAGCGGGAGTTGACTTCGACTTC.

A note on this clone: Other DNA sequences in the sample encode the same CDR3. The chain couples TRBV19 to TRBJ1-1; D possibly corresponds to TRBD1 (6 bases). The CDR3 has 14 amino acids. The germline CDR1 and CDR2 sequences are LNHDA and SQIVND (reference sequence). Trimming took off 1 base at V and 1 base at J, with 7 bases between the two ends. The CDR3 here is CASSIGTANTEAFF. The CDR3 DNA is TGTGCCAGTAGTATAGGGACAGCGAACACTGAAGCTTTCTTT.

A remark on this clone: The sample carries other DNA sequences with the same CDR3. The V gene is TRBV6-5, the J gene TRBJ2-5; TRBD2 matches 9 bases. Germline CDR1 reads MNHEY; CDR2 reads SVGAGI. The CDR3 covers 16 residues. Trimming cost V 4 bases and J 5 bases; bases outside gene matches: 11. CDR3 residues: CASSFATSGLSETQYF. CDR3 sequence (DNA): TGTGCCAGCAGTTTCGCGACTAGCGGCCTTTCGGAGACCCAGTACTTC.

The chain links TRBV7-9 to TRBJ1-1; 8 nucleotides agree with TRBD1. Looked up from germline, CDR1 is SEHNR and CDR2 is FQNEAQ (reference sequence). The J segment lost 0 bases and the V segment lost 5 bases, leaving 17 bases of the junction unmatched. The CDR3 is 19 amino acids. DNA for the CDR3: TGTGCCAGCAGCACACTGCCCCGGACGGACAGGGTTGTGAACACTGAAGCTTTCTTT. Protein product: CASSTLPRTDRVVNTEAFF.

The CDR3, as DNA: TGTGCCAGCAGTCCCGGGTGGGACTATGGCTACACCTTC. Its translation: CASSPGWDYGYTF. This sequence joins TRBV28 and TRBJ1-2; D is undetermined. The V and J ends lost 5 bases and 3 bases respectively, with 10 bases between them. CDR1 and CDR2 (germline): MDHEN, SYDVKM. The CDR3 totals 13 residues.

The V call is TRBV19, the J call TRBJ2-1; the match to TRBD2 covers 7 bases. The CDR3 sequence is 16 residues long. With V trimmed by 9 bases and J by 1 base, 12 bases remained unmatched. Germline values: CDR1 LNHDA, CDR2 SQIVND (reference sequence). The CDR3 region is CASTLVGGPSYNEQFF. CDR3 in DNA: TGTGCCAGCACCCTCGTGGGAGGGCCTTCCTACAATGAGCAGTTCTTC.

The genes are TRBV2 and TRBJ2-7, with 12 bases identical to TRBD2. Germline V CDR1 and CDR2: SNHLY, FYNNEI. The CDR3 length is 19 residues. V dropped 0 bases and J dropped 5; count of bases not matched to a gene: 14. DNA for the CDR3: TGTGCCAGCAGTGAAGCGCGGCTAGCGGGAGGGCTTTTGAGCCACGAGCAGTACTTC. This encodes CASSEARLAGGLLSHEQYF.

In its sample, this clone was seen once. The chain couples TRBV6-4 to TRBJ1-4, with D maybe TRBD1 (5 bases). Germline CDR1 and CDR2: MRHNA and SNTAGT. The CDR3 length is 13 residues. The V end was cut by 10 bases, the J end by 7 bases, with 16 bases between. DNA for the CDR3: TGTGCCATTCAGGGCTCAGTGGGTGAAAAACTGTTTTTT. It is translated as CAIQGSVGEKLFF.

The chain couples TRBV28 to TRBJ2-3; 7 bases agree with TRBD1. J gave up 1 base and V 11 bases, and 6 bases lay outside the gene matches. This CDR3 is built from 13 residues. Germline V gene data show CDR1 as MDHEN and CDR2 as SYDVKM. The CDR3: CAHRGGGTDTQYF. In DNA form, the CDR3 reads TGTGCCCACAGGGGCGGTGGCACAGATACGCAGTATTTT.

This chain connects TRBV2 to TRBJ2-5; 9 nucleotides align to TRBD1. Germline loops: CDR1 SNHLY, CDR2 FYNNEI. V lost 5 bases and J lost 1; bases outside the gene matches: 11. The CDR3 sequence is 17 residues long. CDR3 sequence: CASSFMDRGPIQETQYF. The CDR3 nucleotides are TGTGCCAGCAGTTTTATGGACAGGGGTCCAATCCAAGAGACCCAGTACTTC.

J is TRBJ1-6 and V is TRBV4-1, with D perhaps TRBD1 (5 bases). This CDR3 has 18 residues. V was trimmed by 0 bases and J by 6 bases, leaving 18 bases between them. Germline CDR1 is MGHRA and CDR2 is YSYEKL. The CDR3 region is CASSQEEGRVGTNSPLHF. CDR3 coding DNA: TGCGCCAGCAGCCAAGAAGAAGGGAGGGTTGGGACTAATTCACCCCTCCACTTT.

This clone was detected a few times. This chain links TRBV6-1 with TRBJ1-5, with no clear D. The germline V gene encodes CDR1 MNHNS and CDR2 SASEGT. This CDR3 has 13 amino acids. V was cut by 6 bases and J by 5 bases, with 11 bases left in between. The DNA of the CDR3 is TGTGCCAGCAGGGGCGGGTCAGATCAGCCCCAGCATTTT. Its translation: CASRGGSDQPQHF.

This chain connects TRBV11-2 to TRBJ2-2; possibly TRBD2 for D (5 bases). This CDR3 has 15 amino acids. V was clipped by 1 base and J by 8 bases, with 14 bases between them. Germline V gene lookup returns CDR1 SGHAT and CDR2 FQNNGV. The CDR3 DNA is TGTGCCAGCAGCTTAGTACGTGGGAGAACGGGGGAGCTGTTTTTT. Translated, it gives CASSLVRGRTGELFF.